The sequence of this T cell receptor beta chain was determined in a study of blood T cell repertoires in COVID-19. The CDR3 covers 16 residues. After removal of 3 bases from V and 2 bases from J, the junction contained 4 bases not matched to a gene. Germline V gene sequence: CDR1 LNHDA, CDR2 SQIVND (reference sequence). Sequencing was performed with immunoSEQ multiplex PCR; in TCRdb, only in-frame clones are kept and a portion is missing. The sample contains just over 300,000 clones, over 75% of which appear only once. Allocation to cohorts depended on clinical history reported by the participants. The chain is built from TRBV19 and TRBJ1-5; 10 bases map to TRBD1. The source is a woman in her 40s who had recovered from COVID-19. The sample was PBMCs or T cells enriched from blood (not recorded which). The CDR3: CASSILGTGGNQPQHF. As DNA, the CDR3 is TGTGCCAGTAGTATTCTAGGGACAGGGGGCAATCAGCCCCAGCATTTT.